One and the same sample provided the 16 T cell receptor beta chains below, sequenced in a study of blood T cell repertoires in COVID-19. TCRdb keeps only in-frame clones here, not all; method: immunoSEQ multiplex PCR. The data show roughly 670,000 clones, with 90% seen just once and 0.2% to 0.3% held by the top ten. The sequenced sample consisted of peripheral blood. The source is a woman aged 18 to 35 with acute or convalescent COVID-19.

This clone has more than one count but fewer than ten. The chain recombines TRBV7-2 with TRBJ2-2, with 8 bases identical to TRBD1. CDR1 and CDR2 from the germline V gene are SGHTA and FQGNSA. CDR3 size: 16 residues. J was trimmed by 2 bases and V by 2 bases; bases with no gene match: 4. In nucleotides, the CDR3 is TGTGCCAGCAGCTTACAGGGGGCAACTAACACCGGGGAGCTGTTTTTT. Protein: CASSLQGATNTGELFF.

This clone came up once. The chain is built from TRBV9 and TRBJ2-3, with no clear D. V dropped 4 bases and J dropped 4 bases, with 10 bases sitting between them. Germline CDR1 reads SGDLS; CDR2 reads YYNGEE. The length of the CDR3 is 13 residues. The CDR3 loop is CASSLPYADTQYF. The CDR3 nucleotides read TGTGCCAGCAGCCTGCCCTACGCAGATACGCAGTATTTT.

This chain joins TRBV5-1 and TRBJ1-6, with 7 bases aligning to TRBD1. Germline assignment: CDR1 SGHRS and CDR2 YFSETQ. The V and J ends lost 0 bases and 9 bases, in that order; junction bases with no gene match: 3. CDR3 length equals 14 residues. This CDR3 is CASSLEGAGSPLHF. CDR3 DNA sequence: TGCGCCAGCAGCTTGGAGGGGGCAGGTTCACCCCTCCACTTT.

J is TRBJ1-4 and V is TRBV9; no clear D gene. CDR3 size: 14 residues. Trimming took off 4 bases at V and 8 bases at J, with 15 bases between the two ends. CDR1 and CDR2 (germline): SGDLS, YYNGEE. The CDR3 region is CASSPRYQREKLFF. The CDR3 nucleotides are TGTGCCAGCAGCCCCAGGTACCAGCGGGAAAAACTGTTTTTT.

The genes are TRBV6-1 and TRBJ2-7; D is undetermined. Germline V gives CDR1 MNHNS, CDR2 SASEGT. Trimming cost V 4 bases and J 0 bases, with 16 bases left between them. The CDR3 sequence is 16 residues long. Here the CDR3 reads CASSVSRGPSSYEQYF. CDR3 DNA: TGTGCCAGCAGTGTAAGCAGAGGTCCGTCCTCCTACGAGCAGTACTTC.

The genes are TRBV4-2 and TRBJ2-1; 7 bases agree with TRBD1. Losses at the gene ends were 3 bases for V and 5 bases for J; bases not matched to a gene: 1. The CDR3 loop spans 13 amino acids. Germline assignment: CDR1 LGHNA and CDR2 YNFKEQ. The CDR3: CASSQTGNNEQFF. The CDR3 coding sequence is TGTGCCAGCAGCCAGACAGGGAACAATGAGCAGTTCTTC.

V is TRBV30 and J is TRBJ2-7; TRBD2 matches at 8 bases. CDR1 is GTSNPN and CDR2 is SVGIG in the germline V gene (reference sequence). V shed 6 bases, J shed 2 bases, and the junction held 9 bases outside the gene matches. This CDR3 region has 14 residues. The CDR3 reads CACTHGGAPYEQYF. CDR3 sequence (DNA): TGTGCCTGCACTCACGGGGGGGCCCCCTACGAGCAGTACTTC.

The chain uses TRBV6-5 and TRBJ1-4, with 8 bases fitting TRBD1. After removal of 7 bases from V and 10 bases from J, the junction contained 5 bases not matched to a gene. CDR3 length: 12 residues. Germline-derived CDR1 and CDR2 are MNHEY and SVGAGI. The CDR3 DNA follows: TGTGCCAGCATGACAGGGGAGGGAAAACTGTTTTTT. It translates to CASMTGEGKLFF.

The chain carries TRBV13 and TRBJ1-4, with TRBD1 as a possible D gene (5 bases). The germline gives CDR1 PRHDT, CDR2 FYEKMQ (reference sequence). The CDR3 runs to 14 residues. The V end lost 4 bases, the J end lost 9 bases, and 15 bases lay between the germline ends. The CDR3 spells CASSSRGGGKKLFF. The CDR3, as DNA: TGTGCCAGCAGCTCCCGGGGCGGGGGGAAAAAACTGTTTTTT.

The CDR3 nucleotides are TGTGCCAGCAGCCCAACGGGACAGGGCTACGAGCAGTACTTC. Its protein is CASSPTGQGYEQYF. This sequence joins TRBV7-9 and TRBJ2-7; 9 bases are a match to TRBD1. CDR1 SEHNR and CDR2 FQNEAQ come from the germline V gene (reference sequence). This CDR3 has 14 amino acids. V lost 5 bases, J lost 3 bases, and 5 bases stayed unmatched.

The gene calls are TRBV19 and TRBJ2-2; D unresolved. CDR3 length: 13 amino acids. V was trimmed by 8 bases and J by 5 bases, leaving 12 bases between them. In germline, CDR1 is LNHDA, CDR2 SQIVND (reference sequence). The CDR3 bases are TGTGCCAGTGGTCGCGGTCTTACCGGGGAGCTGTTTTTT. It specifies CASGRGLTGELFF.

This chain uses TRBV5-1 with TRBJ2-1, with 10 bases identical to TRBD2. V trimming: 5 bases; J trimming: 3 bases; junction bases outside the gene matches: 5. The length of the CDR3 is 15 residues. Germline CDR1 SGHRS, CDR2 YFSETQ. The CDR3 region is CASSFSGGRYNEQFF. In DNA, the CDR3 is TGCGCCAGCAGTTTTAGCGGGGGGCGCTACAATGAGCAGTTCTTC.

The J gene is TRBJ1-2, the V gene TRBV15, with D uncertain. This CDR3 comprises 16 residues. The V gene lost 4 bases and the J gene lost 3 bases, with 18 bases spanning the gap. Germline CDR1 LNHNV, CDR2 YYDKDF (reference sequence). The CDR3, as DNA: TGTGCCACCAGCACCGAGGGTGGAGGAACCTACTATGGCTACACCTTC. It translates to CATSTEGGGTYYGYTF.

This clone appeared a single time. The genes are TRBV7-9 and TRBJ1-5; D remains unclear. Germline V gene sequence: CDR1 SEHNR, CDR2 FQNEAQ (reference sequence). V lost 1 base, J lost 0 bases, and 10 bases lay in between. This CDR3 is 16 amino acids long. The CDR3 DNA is TGTGCCAGCAGCTTAGGTCACAGTTATAGCAATCAGCCCCAGCATTTT. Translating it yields CASSLGHSYSNQPQHF. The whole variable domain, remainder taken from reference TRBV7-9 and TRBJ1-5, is DTGVSQNPRHKITKRGQNVTFRCDPISEHNRLYWYRQTLGQGPEFLTYFQNEAQLEKSRLLSDRFSAERPKGSFSTLEIQRTEQGDSAMYLCASSLGHSYSNQPQHFGDGTRLSIL.

The CDR3 sequence: CSAEGTANTEAFF. The CDR3 nucleotides read TGCAGCGCCGAGGGGACAGCCAACACTGAAGCTTTCTTT. This chain connects TRBV29-1 to TRBJ1-1, with TRBD1 matching over 7 bases. The CDR3 is 13 amino acids. Looked up from germline, CDR1 is SQVTM and CDR2 is ANQGSEA. V shed 7 bases, J shed 2 bases, and the junction held 7 bases outside the gene matches.

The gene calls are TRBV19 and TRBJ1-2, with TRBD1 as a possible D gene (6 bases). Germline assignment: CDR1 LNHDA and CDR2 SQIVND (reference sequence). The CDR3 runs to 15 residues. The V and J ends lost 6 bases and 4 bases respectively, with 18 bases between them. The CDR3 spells CASSPAGGSAYGYTF. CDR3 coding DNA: TGTGCCAGTAGCCCCGCGGGGGGCAGCGCCTATGGCTACACCTTC. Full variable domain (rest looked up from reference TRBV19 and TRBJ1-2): DGGITQSPKYLFRKEGQNVTLSCEQNLNHDAMYWYRQDPGQGLRLIYYSQIVNDFQKGDIAEGYSVSREKKESFPLTVTSAQKNPTAFYLCASSPAGGSAYGYTFGSGTRLTVV.